This TCR beta chain was profiled in a study of CD8 T cells in ankylosing spondylitis. The CDR3 has 15 residues. Germline CDR1 LGHNA, CDR2 YNFKEQ. V was trimmed by 0 bases and J by 5 bases, leaving 13 bases between them. TCRdb reprocessed the 5' RACE reads via MiXCR and lists one record per CDR3 protein. Of 350,000 to 450,000 distinct CDR3 sequences in the sample, around 26% were seen once. General observations from the study: The study looked at matched synovial fluid samples from ankylosing spondylitis patients. Disease-linked clones were reported to be significantly enriched there. As for the disease-linked clones, they showed a CD8+ phenotype and occurred at relatively low frequencies in peripheral blood. A motif of eight highly homologous TCR beta variants was seen as apparently characteristic of ankylosing spondylitis blood. A subset of motif variants has previously been described in the synovial fluid and blood of reactive arthritis.

For this clonotype: Its antigen is unidentified.

Source material: blood, either unsorted or a sorted T cell fraction (not recorded which). V and J are TRBV4-2 and TRBJ1-2; D is unclear. This TCR was sampled from a male donor with ankylosing spondylitis. The CDR3 protein is CASSQDPSSQYGYTF. DNA for the CDR3: TGTGCCAGCAGCCAAGACCCCTCGAGTCAATATGGCTACACCTTC.